Below are 12 T cell receptor beta chains sequenced from a single sample in a study of T cell responses to AZD1222 COVID-19 vaccine. The protocol was immunoSEQ multiplex PCR, while the TCRdb copy is restricted to in-frame clones and leaves out a portion. The table lists over 130,000 clones, roughly 92% of them singletons. Specimen: peripheral blood, collected 28 days after the second AZD1222 dose. These receptors came from an adult who received the AZD1222 COVID-19 vaccine.

This sequence joins TRBV7-2 and TRBJ1-3; possible D gene TRBD1, 5 bases. Germline-derived CDR1 and CDR2 are SGHTA and FQGNSA. V lost 2 bases, J lost 7 bases, and 12 bases lay in between. This CDR3 has 14 residues. CDR3 sequence: CASSLKGQSNTIYF. The CDR3 DNA is TGTGCCAGCAGCTTAAAGGGGCAGTCGAACACCATATATTTT.

V gene TRBV5-1 combines with J gene TRBJ1-1; no reliable D call. The germline gives CDR1 SGHRS, CDR2 YFSETQ. This CDR3 is 16 amino acids long. Trimming cost V 4 bases and J 0 bases, with 16 bases left between them. The CDR3, as DNA: TGCGCCAGCAGCCAAAGGGTCAACCCCATGAACACTGAAGCTTTCTTT. Translation gives CASSQRVNPMNTEAFF.

The J gene is TRBJ2-7, the V gene TRBV14, with D perhaps matching TRBD2 (5 bases). V lost 0 bases to trimming and J lost 3 bases, with 12 bases between them. Germline V gives CDR1 SGHDN, CDR2 FVKESK. The CDR3 is made up of 15 amino acids. This CDR3 reads CASSQDTGILYEQYF. The CDR3 DNA is TGTGCCAGCAGCCAAGATACCGGGATCCTCTACGAGCAGTACTTC.

The V and J genes are TRBV6-5 and TRBJ1-2; 9 nucleotides match TRBD1. The CDR3 is 15 residues long. The J segment lost 5 bases and the V segment lost 5 bases, leaving 9 bases of the junction unmatched. Germline V gene sequence: CDR1 MNHEY, CDR2 SVGAGI. CDR3 bases: TGTGCCAGCAGTCCCCCGGGACAGGGAATTTATGGCTACACCTTC. Translated, it gives CASSPPGQGIYGYTF.

This chain joins TRBV28 and TRBJ1-2; 10 bases match TRBD1. CDR3 length: 13 amino acids. Trimming took 6 bases from V and 8 from J; bases not matched to a gene: 6. The germline gives CDR1 MDHEN, CDR2 SYDVKM. In DNA, the CDR3 is TGTGCCAGCAGACGACAGGGGGCAGGCGGCTACACCTTC. This gives the protein CASRRQGAGGYTF.

The chain has TRBV6-2 or TRBV6-3 and TRBJ2-7; 14 nucleotides match TRBD2. CDR3 length: 19 amino acids. After removal of 5 bases from V and 2 bases from J, the junction contained 14 bases not matched to a gene. Germline lookup yields CDR1 MNHEY and CDR2 SVGEGT. The CDR3 sequence: CASSAGTSGRPILAYEQYF. CDR3 coding DNA: TGTGCCAGCAGTGCCGGGACTAGCGGGAGACCTATTCTGGCCTACGAGCAGTACTTC.

The rearrangement uses TRBV7-8 and TRBJ1-6, with D perhaps TRBD1 (5 bases). V shed 0 bases and J shed 0 bases, with 6 bases lying between them. The V gene's germline CDR1 is SGHVS and CDR2 FQNEAQ. The CDR3 contains 16 residues. CDR3 protein: CASSLAGGSYNSPLHF. CDR3 nucleotide sequence: TGTGCCAGCAGCTTAGCGGGGGGCTCCTATAATTCACCCCTCCACTTT. Based on the CDR3 plus reference TRBV7-8 and TRBJ1-6, the full variable domain is GAGVSQSPRYKVAKRGQDVALRCDPISGHVSLFWYQQALGQGPEFLTYFQNEAQLDKSGLPSDRFFAERPEGSVSTLKIQRTQQEDSAVYLCASSLAGGSYNSPLHFGNGTRLTVT.

The chain is built from TRBV4-2 and TRBJ1-4; D is undetermined. This CDR3 is 17 amino acids long. V was shortened by 3 bases and J by 6 bases, with 20 bases between the two germline ends. Germline values: CDR1 LGHNA, CDR2 YNFKEQ. CDR3 region: CASSHHPRTYSDEKLFF. CDR3 sequence (DNA): TGTGCCAGCAGCCACCACCCTCGGACGTACTCTGATGAAAAACTGTTTTTT.

The chain links TRBV19 to TRBJ2-1; D perhaps matches TRBD1 (5 bases). CDR1 is LNHDA and CDR2 is SQIVND in the germline V gene (reference sequence). The germline V and J ends were trimmed by 5 bases and 0 bases, with 11 bases remaining between them. The CDR3 totals 15 residues. The CDR3 sequence: CASSAAGNSYNEQFF. The CDR3 DNA follows: TGTGCCAGTAGTGCGGCAGGGAACTCCTACAATGAGCAGTTCTTC.

The chain has TRBV7-9 and TRBJ2-2; possibly TRBD1 for D (6 bases). Trimming removed 5 bases at V and 7 bases at J, with 20 bases between. From germline, CDR1 is SEHNR and CDR2 FQNEAQ (reference sequence). This CDR3 has 16 amino acids. The CDR3: CASSPETGVRNGELFF. CDR3 in DNA: TGTGCCAGCAGCCCCGAGACAGGAGTCAGGAACGGGGAGCTGTTTTTT.

This clone was observed a single time. The genes are TRBV14 and TRBJ1-1, with D unresolved. This CDR3 contains 11 residues. Trimming took 1 base from V and 10 from J, leaving 7 bases between them. Germline loops: CDR1 SGHDN, CDR2 FVKESK. The CDR3 here is CASSQGSRAFF. The CDR3 coding sequence is TGTGCCAGCAGCCAAGGCAGTCGAGCTTTCTTT.

V and J are TRBV29-1 and TRBJ2-7; D not certain. Trimming cost V 4 bases and J 6 bases, with 10 bases left between them. The V gene's germline CDR1 is SQVTM and CDR2 ANQGSEA. This CDR3 has 11 amino acids. The CDR3 sequence is CSVGSHSEQYV. The CDR3 nucleotides read TGCAGCGTTGGGAGCCATAGCGAGCAGTACGTC.